A single T cell receptor beta chain is shown here with its context. The CDR3 is made up of 15 amino acids. The J segment lost 15 bases and the V segment lost 0 bases, leaving 11 bases of the junction unmatched. CDR1 is SGDLS and CDR2 is YYNGEE in the germline V gene. This sample was included in a study of T cell changes during pregnancy in multiple sclerosis. Generated by immunoSEQ multiplex PCR, the TCRdb table keeps only in-frame clones and is missing some. The sample shows 32,000 or so clones, about 88% of them seen only once. This receptor was obtained from a female donor with multiple sclerosis, enrolled in a pregnancy study. The starting material was CD8+ T cells from peripheral blood mononuclear cells, obtained in the second trimester of pregnancy. V gene TRBV9 combines with J gene TRBJ1-4, with 10 bases aligning to TRBD1. CDR3 nucleotides: TGTGCCAGCAGCGTAGCAGGGACAGGGGACGAAGGAATGTTTTTT. This codes for CASSVAGTGDEGMFF.